The next 32 T cell receptor beta chains were all read from a single sample in a study of OX40 agonist ivuxolimab in advanced cancers. Libraries were made using the immunoSEQ multiplex PCR assay. Here the immuneACCESS table is served through TCRdb, limited to in-frame sequences with V and J called. Missing clones are a known gap in these copies; in checked studies unresolved V genes cover under half, and the rest lacks a known reason. Present in this sample are approximately 76,000 clones, over 75% of which were seen just once. Around 5.5% of the sample belongs to the ten largest clones. Sample: CD4+ or CD8+ T cells sorted from blood, taken in a trial of the OX40 agonist ivuxolimab. The receptors here all came from an adult with an advanced solid tumor such as melanoma, head and neck, liver or kidney cancer.

The V and J genes are TRBV19 and TRBJ1-3, with TRBD1 as a possible D gene (5 bases). V lost 5 bases to trimming and J lost 0 bases, with 11 bases between them. This CDR3 has 15 amino acids. CDR1 is LNHDA and CDR2 is SQIVND in the germline V gene (reference sequence). CDR3 nucleotide sequence: TGTGCCAGTAGTGGCCAGGGAGGCTCTGGAAACACCATATATTTT. Its protein is CASSGQGGSGNTIYF. The full variable domain, rest sourced from reference TRBV19 and TRBJ1-3, is DGGITQSPKYLFRKEGQNVTLSCEQNLNHDAMYWYRQDPGQGLRLIYYSQIVNDFQKGDIAEGYSVSREKKESFPLTVTSAQKNPTAFYLCASSGQGGSGNTIYFGEGSWLTVV.

The J gene is TRBJ1-2, the V gene TRBV6-6; 8 positions match TRBD1. The J segment lost 5 bases and the V segment lost 6 bases, leaving 14 bases of the junction unmatched. CDR1 is MNHNY, CDR2 SVGAGI, per germline (reference sequence). The CDR3 has 16 residues. Here the CDR3 reads CASSQGAGGLGYGYTF. In nucleotides, the CDR3 is TGTGCCAGCAGCCAGGGGGCAGGGGGCCTCGGGTATGGCTACACCTTC.

The V gene is TRBV7-9, the J gene TRBJ1-5, with 8 nucleotides matching TRBD1. V lost 8 bases, J lost 3 bases, and 3 bases stayed unmatched. The CDR3 sequence is 13 residues long. The germline gives CDR1 SEHNR, CDR2 FQNEAQ (reference sequence). The CDR3 here is CASQGALNQPQHF. The CDR3 DNA follows: TGTGCCAGCCAGGGGGCCCTCAATCAGCCCCAGCATTTT.

This rearrangement joins TRBV25-1 to TRBJ2-5; TRBD1 is a possible D gene (5 bases). TRBJ2-7 matches the DNA end more closely, so the J call is doubtful. Germline V gives CDR1 MGHDK, CDR2 SYGVNS. This CDR3 has 13 residues. This CDR3 is CASSDSGFHEQYF. CDR3 bases: TGTGCCAGCAGTGATTCAGGGTTCCACGAGCAGTACTTC.

The chain has TRBV12-5 and TRBJ2-2, with 7 bases lining up with TRBD2. CDR1 and CDR2 from the germline V gene are LGHNT and FRNRAP. Germline trimming cut 7 bases from V and 5 bases from J; bases unmatched to any gene: 10. The CDR3 contains 15 residues. CDR3 residues: CASVGEGGRTGELFF. DNA for the CDR3: TGTGCTAGTGTCGGGGAGGGAGGGCGAACCGGGGAGCTGTTTTTT.

The chain recombines TRBV19 with TRBJ2-7; 7 bases are shared with TRBD1. V was pared by 3 bases and J by 3 bases, with 5 bases of the junction left unmatched. Germline CDR1 is LNHDA and CDR2 is SQIVND (reference sequence). The CDR3 is 14 amino acids. The CDR3 is CASSIRGQIYEQYF. DNA for the CDR3: TGTGCCAGTAGTATTCGGGGACAGATCTACGAGCAGTACTTC.

The gene calls are TRBV7-9 and TRBJ2-2; D is tentatively TRBD1 or TRBD2 (6 bases each). Trimming cost V 1 base and J 6 bases, with 15 bases left between them. This CDR3 is built from 16 residues. Germline loops: CDR1 SEHNR, CDR2 FQNEAQ (reference sequence). The CDR3 nucleotides read TGTGCCAGCAGCTTAGTGGGGGGCGGAAGGCCCGGGGAGCTGTTTTTT. This translates into CASSLVGGGRPGELFF.

This clone has only a few counts. J is TRBJ1-4 and V is TRBV19; D remains unclear. This CDR3 spans 12 amino acids. The V gene's germline CDR1 is LNHDA and CDR2 SQIVND (reference sequence). V was cut by 3 bases and J by 7 bases, with 6 bases left in between. CDR3 residues: CASSIRSEKLFF. CDR3 DNA sequence: TGTGCCAGTAGTATCCGGAGTGAAAAACTGTTTTTT. The complete variable domain, with remaining parts taken from reference TRBV19 and TRBJ1-4, reads DGGITQSPKYLFRKEGQNVTLSCEQNLNHDAMYWYRQDPGQGLRLIYYSQIVNDFQKGDIAEGYSVSREKKESFPLTVTSAQKNPTAFYLCASSIRSEKLFFGSGTQLSVL.

The chain recombines TRBV5-4 with TRBJ1-3; 8 bases are shared with TRBD1. This CDR3 has 17 amino acids. CDR1 and CDR2 from the germline V gene are SGHNT and YYREEE (reference sequence). Unmatched junction bases numbered 9, after V lost 4 bases and J lost 0 bases. Here the CDR3 reads CASSQGTGSSSGNTIYF. CDR3 coding DNA: TGTGCCAGCAGCCAAGGGACAGGATCGAGCTCTGGAAACACCATATATTTT. The whole variable domain, remainder taken from reference TRBV5-4 and TRBJ1-3, is ETGVTQSPTHLIKTRGQQVTLRCSSQSGHNTVSWYQQALGQGPQFIFQYYREEENGRGNFPPRFSGLQFPNYSSELNVNALELDDSALYLCASSQGTGSSSGNTIYFGEGSWLTVV.

The chain recombines TRBV2 with TRBJ1-1; the D is unclear. The CDR3 contains 15 residues. V gave up 6 bases and J gave up 1 base, with 15 bases separating them. Germline V lookup: CDR1 SNHLY, CDR2 FYNNEI. CDR3 amino acids: CASSLNSSPNTEAFF. Written as DNA, the CDR3 is TGTGCCAGCAGCTTGAATTCCTCGCCGAACACTGAAGCTTTCTTT.

The chain carries TRBV7-9 and TRBJ2-1; 7 bases match TRBD1. This CDR3 has 15 amino acids. The V segment lost 3 bases and the J segment 13 bases; nucleotides outside the gene matches: 15. Per germline, CDR1 SEHNR and CDR2 FQNEAQ (reference sequence). CDR3 DNA sequence: TGTGCCAGCAGCTTTCCTTCGACAGGGTTTAATTCCCAGTTCTTC. It encodes CASSFPSTGFNSQFF.

Worth noting for this clone: One end of the junction fails to match germline, which may point to a read error. The chain carries TRBV14 and TRBJ2-1, with 11 bases fitting TRBD2. Germline assignment: CDR1 SGHDN and CDR2 FVKESK. The CDR3 length is 15 residues. The DNA for the CDR3 is TGTGCCAGCAGCAGCCTAGCGGGAGGATACAACGAGCAGTTCTTC. Encoded protein: CASSSLAGGYNEQFF.

The V call is TRBV7-9, the J call TRBJ2-7; D is uncertain. V was shortened by 3 bases and J by 2 bases, with 11 bases between the two germline ends. This CDR3 has 14 residues. CDR1 is SEHNR, CDR2 FQNEAQ, per germline (reference sequence). As DNA, the CDR3 is TGTGCCAGCAGCTTTTCCAGGAATACCTACGAGCAGTACTTC. This translates into CASSFSRNTYEQYF.

This sequence joins TRBV2 and TRBJ1-3; the match to TRBD1 covers 9 bases. Germline V gene sequence: CDR1 SNHLY, CDR2 FYNNEI. The CDR3 contains 14 residues. With V trimmed by 6 bases and J by 7 bases, 7 bases remained unmatched. CDR3: CASSEPGQGNTIYF. The CDR3 DNA reads TGTGCCAGCAGCGAGCCGGGACAGGGTAACACCATATATTTT.

This chain links TRBV18 with TRBJ1-2; the D gene is possibly TRBD1 (5 bases). Germline CDR1 KGHSH, CDR2 LQKENI. Trimming removed 2 bases from V and 4 bases from J, with 11 bases in between. CDR3 length: 14 residues. CDR3 residues: CASSPYQGAYGYTF. Written as DNA, the CDR3 is TGTGCCAGCTCACCATATCAGGGTGCCTATGGCTACACCTTC.

The chain has TRBV5-1 and TRBJ2-7, with 9 bases matching TRBD2. The J segment lost 1 base and the V segment lost 2 bases, leaving 7 bases of the junction unmatched. CDR3 length: 16 amino acids. Germline V gene data show CDR1 as SGHRS and CDR2 as YFSETQ. DNA for the CDR3: TGCGCCAGCAGCTTAGGAGCGGGAGGTCTTTCCTACGAGCAGTACTTC. Amino acids: CASSLGAGGLSYEQYF.

The chain joins TRBV29-1 to TRBJ1-2; tentative D call: TRBD1 (5 bases). V lost 4 bases, J lost 7 bases, and 13 bases lay in between. This CDR3 comprises 12 residues. CDR1 and CDR2 (germline): SQVTM, ANQGSEA. In nucleotides, the CDR3 is TGCAGCGTTGTATCCAGGGCGGGTGGCTACACCTTC. Translation gives CSVVSRAGGYTF. Together with reference TRBV29-1 and TRBJ1-2, the CDR3 gives the full variable domain: SAVISQKPSRDICQRGTSLTIQCQVDSQVTMMFWYRQQPGQSLTLIATANQGSEATYESGFVIDKFPISRPNLTFSTLTVSNMSPEDSSIYLCSVVSRAGGYTFGSGTRLTVV.

This chain uses TRBV19 with TRBJ2-7, with 10 bases lining up with TRBD1. Losses at the gene ends were 5 bases for V and 3 bases for J; bases not matched to a gene: 4. CDR1 is LNHDA and CDR2 is SQIVND in the germline V gene (reference sequence). This CDR3 is built from 14 residues. Written as DNA, the CDR3 is TGTGCCAGTAGTCAACGGGACAGGGGCTACGAGCAGTACTTC. Translating gives CASSQRDRGYEQYF.

The rearrangement joins TRBV2 to TRBJ2-7; D gene unclear. CDR3 size: 12 residues. Trimming cost V 3 bases and J 6 bases, with 9 bases left between them. The V gene's germline CDR1 is SNHLY and CDR2 FYNNEI. The CDR3 here is CASSEVGSEQYF. The CDR3, as DNA: TGTGCCAGCAGTGAGGTGGGGTCCGAGCAGTACTTC. The full variable domain, completed using reference TRBV2 and TRBJ2-7, is EPEVTQTPSHQVTQMGQEVILRCVPISNHLYFYWYRQILGQKVEFLVSFYNNEISEKSEIFDDQFSVERPDGSNFTLKIRSTKLEDSAMYFCASSEVGSEQYFGPGTRLTVT.

This chain links TRBV27 with TRBJ2-2, with D possibly being TRBD2 (5 bases). V dropped 6 bases and J dropped 6 bases, with 11 bases sitting between them. CDR1 and CDR2 (germline): MNHEY, SMNVEV (reference sequence). There are 13 residues in the CDR3. CDR3 loop: CASSPTIPGELFF. CDR3 coding DNA: TGTGCCAGCAGCCCGACTATCCCCGGGGAGCTGTTTTTT.

The V and J genes are TRBV6-5 and TRBJ2-2; tentatively, D is TRBD2 (7 bases). Germline loops: CDR1 MNHEY, CDR2 SVGAGI. This CDR3 contains 16 residues. Trimming left V 4 bases short and J 5 bases short, with 17 bases between. CDR3 bases: TGTGCCAGCAGTTCCTGGGGGCCCGGGGGGACCGGGGAGCTGTTTTTT. Translated: CASSSWGPGGTGELFF.

CDR3 in amino acids: CASIRTGENIQYF. The CDR3 region has the DNA TGTGCCAGCATCCGGACAGGAGAAAACATTCAGTACTTC. V is TRBV5-6 and J is TRBJ2-4; the match to TRBD1 covers 7 bases. Germline V CDR1 and CDR2: SGHDT, YYEEEE. After removal of 6 bases from V and 5 bases from J, the junction contained 5 bases not matched to a gene. There are 13 residues in the CDR3.

The chain uses TRBV4-1 and TRBJ2-3; D possibly uses TRBD1 or TRBD2 (5 bases each). Germline CDR1 is MGHRA and CDR2 is YSYEKL. This CDR3 is 13 amino acids long. Trimming took off 4 bases at V and 2 bases at J, with 7 bases between the two ends. The CDR3: CASSRGTTDTQYF. CDR3 DNA: TGCGCCAGCAGCCGAGGGACCACAGATACGCAGTATTTT.

The CDR3 coding sequence is TGTGCCAGCAGCTCGACGACTAGAATTGAGCAGTTCTTC. Translated: CASSSTTRIEQFF. The gene calls are TRBV7-9 and TRBJ2-1, with D maybe TRBD2 (6 bases). The V end lost 4 bases, the J end lost 9 bases, and 13 bases lay between the germline ends. The CDR3 runs to 13 residues. CDR1 is SEHNR, CDR2 FQNEAQ, per germline (reference sequence).

The chain has TRBV7-2 and TRBJ2-7, with 7 bases aligning to TRBD2. Germline V lookup: CDR1 SGHTA, CDR2 FQGNSA. J gave up 3 bases and V 3 bases, and 2 bases lay outside the gene matches. This CDR3 is built from 13 residues. Here the CDR3 DNA reads TGTGCCAGCAGCTTCAAGCGGGGCTACGAGCAGTACTTC. It codes for CASSFKRGYEQYF.

The chain carries TRBV7-9 and TRBJ2-3; a possible D gene is TRBD2 (6 bases). Germline V lookup: CDR1 SEHNR, CDR2 FQNEAQ (reference sequence). V dropped 7 bases and J dropped 3 bases, with 17 bases sitting between them. The CDR3 spans 15 residues. DNA for the CDR3: TGTGCCAGCATGGGAGAGGAGGGGATAACAGATACGCAGTATTTT. It encodes CASMGEEGITDTQYF.

V usage is TRBV6-1 and J usage is TRBJ1-2, with D unresolved. The CDR3 spans 14 residues. Trimming shortened V by 5 bases and J by 1 base, and 11 bases separated the two germline ends. Germline CDR1 reads MNHNS; CDR2 reads SASEGT. CDR3 region: CASSRNSVNYGYTF. The CDR3 bases are TGTGCCAGCAGTCGCAACAGCGTTAACTATGGCTACACCTTC.

The chain joins TRBV5-1 to TRBJ2-1, with 12 positions matching TRBD2. CDR1 is SGHRS, CDR2 YFSETQ, per germline. The CDR3 has 18 residues. With 1 base clipped from V and 4 bases from J, the junction kept 9 bases outside the gene matches. The CDR3 region has the DNA TGCGCCAGCAGCTTGAAAGGACTAGCGGGGCCTACGTACAATGAGCAGTTCTTC. This gives the protein CASSLKGLAGPTYNEQFF.

This clone has only a few counts. This rearrangement joins TRBV19 to TRBJ2-5; weak D call: TRBD1 (6 bases). Trimming cost V 5 bases and J 4 bases, with 11 bases left between them. The germline V gene has CDR1 LNHDA and CDR2 SQIVND (reference sequence). The CDR3 sequence is 13 residues long. CDR3 nucleotide sequence: TGTGCCAGTAGTGCACAGGGTTTAGAGACCCAGTACTTC. Amino acid sequence: CASSAQGLETQYF.

This clone was counted between two and nine times. The J gene is TRBJ1-1, the V gene TRBV21-1; the table's D gene call, TRBD1, was not cross checked with the DNA. TRBV21-1 is a recognized pseudogene. The CDR3 consists of 14 residues. The CDR3 DNA follows: TGTGCCAGCAGCAAAGAGGGGCGGACAGGCGAAGCTTTCTTT. As protein: CASSKEGRTGEAFF.

The chain employs TRBV9 and TRBJ2-1; 7 bases line up with TRBD2. The CDR3 runs to 15 residues. V dropped 2 bases and J dropped 1; count of bases not matched to a gene: 3. Germline values: CDR1 SGDLS, CDR2 YYNGEE. CDR3 sequence: CASSVSGNSYNEQFF. The CDR3 DNA is TGTGCCAGCAGCGTCAGCGGGAATTCCTACAATGAGCAGTTCTTC. The entire variable domain, with the rest obtained from reference TRBV9 and TRBJ2-1, is as follows: DSGVTQTPKHLITATGQRVTLRCSPRSGDLSVYWYQQSLDQGLQFLIQYYNGEERAKGNILERFSAQQFPDLHSELNLSSLELGDSALYFCASSVSGNSYNEQFFGPGTRLTVL.

The rearrangement uses TRBV7-2 and TRBJ2-7, with 10 nucleotides matching TRBD1. The trim removed 3 bases at V and 4 bases at J, leaving 6 bases unmatched. Germline V gene lookup returns CDR1 SGHTA and CDR2 FQGNSA. The CDR3 loop spans 15 amino acids. The CDR3 spells CASSFSRDRGYEQYF. CDR3 coding DNA: TGTGCCAGCAGCTTTTCCCGGGACAGGGGTTACGAGCAGTACTTC.